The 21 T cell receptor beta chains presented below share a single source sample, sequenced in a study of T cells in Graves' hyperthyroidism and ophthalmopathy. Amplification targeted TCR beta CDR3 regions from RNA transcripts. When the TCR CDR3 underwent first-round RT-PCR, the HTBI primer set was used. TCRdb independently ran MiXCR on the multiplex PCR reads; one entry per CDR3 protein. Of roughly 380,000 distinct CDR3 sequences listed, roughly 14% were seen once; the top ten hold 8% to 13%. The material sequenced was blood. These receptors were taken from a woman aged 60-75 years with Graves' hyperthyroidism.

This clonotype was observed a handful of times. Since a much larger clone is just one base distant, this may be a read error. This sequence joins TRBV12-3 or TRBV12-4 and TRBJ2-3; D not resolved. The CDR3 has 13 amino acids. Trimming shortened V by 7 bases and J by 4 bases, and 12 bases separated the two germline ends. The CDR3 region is CASTGKAADTQYF. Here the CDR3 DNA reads TGTGCCAGCACGGGCAAGGCGGCAGATACGCAGTATTTT.

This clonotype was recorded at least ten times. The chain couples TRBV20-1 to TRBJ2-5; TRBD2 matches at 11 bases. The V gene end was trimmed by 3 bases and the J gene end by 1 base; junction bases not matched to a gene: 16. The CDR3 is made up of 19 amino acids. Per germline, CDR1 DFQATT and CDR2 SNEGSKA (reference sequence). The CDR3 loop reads CSASRRGVAGGWGQETQYF. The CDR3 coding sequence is TGCAGTGCTAGTAGAAGGGGAGTAGCGGGAGGGTGGGGCCAAGAGACCCAGTACTTC.

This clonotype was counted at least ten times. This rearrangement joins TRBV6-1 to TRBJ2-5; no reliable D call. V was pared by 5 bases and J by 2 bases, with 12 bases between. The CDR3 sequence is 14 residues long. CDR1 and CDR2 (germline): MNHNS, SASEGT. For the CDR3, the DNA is TGTGCCAGCAGTTTTCTCAGCGTTCAAGAGACCCAGTACTTC. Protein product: CASSFLSVQETQYF.

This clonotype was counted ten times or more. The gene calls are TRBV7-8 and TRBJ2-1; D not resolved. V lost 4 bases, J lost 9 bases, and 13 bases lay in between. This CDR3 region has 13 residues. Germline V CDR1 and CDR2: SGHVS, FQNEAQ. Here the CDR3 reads CASSYRASPEQFF. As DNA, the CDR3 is TGTGCCAGCAGCTATCGGGCGTCCCCTGAGCAGTTCTTC.

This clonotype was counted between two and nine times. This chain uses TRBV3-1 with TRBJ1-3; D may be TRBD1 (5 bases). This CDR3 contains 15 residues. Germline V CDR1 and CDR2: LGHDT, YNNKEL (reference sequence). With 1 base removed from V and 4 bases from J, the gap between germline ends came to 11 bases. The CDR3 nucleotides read TGTGCCAGCAGCCAAGCGAGGACAAGCGGAAACACCATATATTTT. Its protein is CASSQARTSGNTIYF.

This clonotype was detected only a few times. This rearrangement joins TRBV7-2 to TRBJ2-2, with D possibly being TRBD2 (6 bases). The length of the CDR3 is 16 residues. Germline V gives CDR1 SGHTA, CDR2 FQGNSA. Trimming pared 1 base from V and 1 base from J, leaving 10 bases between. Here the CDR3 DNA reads TGTGCCAGCAGCTTAGTGGCGGGATGGAACACCGGGGAGCTGTTTTTT. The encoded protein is CASSLVAGWNTGELFF.

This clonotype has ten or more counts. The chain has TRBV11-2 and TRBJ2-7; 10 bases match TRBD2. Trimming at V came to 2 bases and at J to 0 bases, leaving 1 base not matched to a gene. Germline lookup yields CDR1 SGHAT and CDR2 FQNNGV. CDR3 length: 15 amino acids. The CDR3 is CASSLIAGGSYEQYF. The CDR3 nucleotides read TGTGCCAGCAGCTTAATAGCGGGAGGCTCCTACGAGCAGTACTTC.

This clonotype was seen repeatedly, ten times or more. This CDR3 is CASSETVLYEKLFF. For the CDR3, the DNA is TGTGCCAGCAGTGAGACAGTGTTATACGAAAAACTGTTTTTT. This chain connects TRBV2 to TRBJ1-4; tentatively, D is TRBD1 (5 bases). The CDR3 loop spans 14 amino acids. From germline, CDR1 is SNHLY and CDR2 FYNNEI. V dropped 3 bases and J dropped 8 bases, with 13 bases sitting between them.

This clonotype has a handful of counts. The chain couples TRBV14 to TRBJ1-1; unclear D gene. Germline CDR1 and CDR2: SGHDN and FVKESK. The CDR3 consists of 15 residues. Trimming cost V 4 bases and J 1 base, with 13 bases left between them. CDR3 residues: CASSPGPAENTEAFF. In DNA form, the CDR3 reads TGTGCCAGCAGCCCTGGACCGGCAGAGAACACTGAAGCTTTCTTT.

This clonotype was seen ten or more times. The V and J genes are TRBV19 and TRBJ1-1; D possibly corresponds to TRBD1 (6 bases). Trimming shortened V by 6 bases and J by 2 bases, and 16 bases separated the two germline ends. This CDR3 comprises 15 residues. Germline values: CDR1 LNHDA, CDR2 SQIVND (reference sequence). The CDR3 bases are TGTGCCAGTAGATTTGAACAGGGCGGAAACACTGAAGCTTTCTTT. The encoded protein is CASRFEQGGNTEAFF.

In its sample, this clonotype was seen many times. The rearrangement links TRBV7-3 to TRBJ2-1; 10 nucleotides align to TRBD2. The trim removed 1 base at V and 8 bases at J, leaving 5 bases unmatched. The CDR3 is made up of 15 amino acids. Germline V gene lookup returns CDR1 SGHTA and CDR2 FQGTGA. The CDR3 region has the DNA TGTGCCAGCAGCTTAAGAGCGGGAGGGCTCGATGAGCAGTTCTTC. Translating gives CASSLRAGGLDEQFF.

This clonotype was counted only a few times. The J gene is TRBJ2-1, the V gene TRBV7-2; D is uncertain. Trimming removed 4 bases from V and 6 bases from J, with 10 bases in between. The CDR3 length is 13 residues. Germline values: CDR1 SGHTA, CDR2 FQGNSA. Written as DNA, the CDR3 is TGTGCCAGCAGCTCAGCAGGCTTCAATGAGCAGTTCTTC. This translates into CASSSAGFNEQFF.

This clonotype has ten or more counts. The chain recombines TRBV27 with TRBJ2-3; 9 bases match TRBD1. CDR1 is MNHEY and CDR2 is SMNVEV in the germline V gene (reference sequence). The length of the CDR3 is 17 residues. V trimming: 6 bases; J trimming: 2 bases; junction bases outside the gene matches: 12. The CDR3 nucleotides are TGTGCCAGCAGCACCTACACAGGGGGCGCCCCCACAGATACGCAGTATTTT. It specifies CASSTYTGGAPTDTQYF.

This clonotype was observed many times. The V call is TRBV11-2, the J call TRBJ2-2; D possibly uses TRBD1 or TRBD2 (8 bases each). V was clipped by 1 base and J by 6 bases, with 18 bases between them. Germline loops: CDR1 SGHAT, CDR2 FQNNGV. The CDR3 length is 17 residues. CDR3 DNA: TGTGCCAGCAGCTTAGTAGGAGGACAGGGACTAGCCGGGGAGCTGTTTTTT. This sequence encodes CASSLVGGQGLAGELFF.

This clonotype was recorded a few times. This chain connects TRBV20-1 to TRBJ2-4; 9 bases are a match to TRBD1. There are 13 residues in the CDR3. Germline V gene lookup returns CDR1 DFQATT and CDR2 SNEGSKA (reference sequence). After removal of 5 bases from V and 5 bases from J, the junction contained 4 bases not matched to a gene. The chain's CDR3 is CSASRQGENIQYF. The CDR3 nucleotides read TGCAGTGCTTCTCGACAGGGGGAAAACATTCAGTACTTC.

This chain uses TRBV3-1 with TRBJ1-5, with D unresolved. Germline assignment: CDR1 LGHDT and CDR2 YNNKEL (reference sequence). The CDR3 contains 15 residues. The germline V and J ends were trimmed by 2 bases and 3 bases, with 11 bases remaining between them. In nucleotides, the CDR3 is TGTGCCAGCAGCCAACTGGACGGATACAATCAGCCCCAGCATTTT. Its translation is CASSQLDGYNQPQHF.

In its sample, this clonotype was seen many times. CDR3 sequence reads: CATSEGSYTEAFF. The DNA of the CDR3 is TGTGCCACCAGTGAAGGCAGTTACACTGAAGCTTTCTTT. V and J are TRBV24-1 and TRBJ1-1; D gene unclear. V was shortened by 4 bases and J by 3 bases, with 8 bases between the two germline ends. CDR3 length equals 13 residues. Germline V lookup: CDR1 KGHDR, CDR2 SFDVKD.

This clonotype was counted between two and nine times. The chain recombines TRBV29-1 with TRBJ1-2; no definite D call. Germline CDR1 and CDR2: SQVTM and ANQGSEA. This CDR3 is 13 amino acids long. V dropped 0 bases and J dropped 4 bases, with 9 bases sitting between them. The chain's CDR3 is CSVEDRPGYGYTF. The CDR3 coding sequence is TGCAGCGTTGAAGATCGGCCGGGCTATGGCTACACCTTC.

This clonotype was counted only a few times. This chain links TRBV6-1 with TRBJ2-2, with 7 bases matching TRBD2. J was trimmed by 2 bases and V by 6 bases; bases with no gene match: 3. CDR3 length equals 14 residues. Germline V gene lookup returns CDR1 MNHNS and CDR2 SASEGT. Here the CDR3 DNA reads TGTGCCAGCAGGGGACTACGCAACACCGGGGAGCTGTTTTTT. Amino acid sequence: CASRGLRNTGELFF.

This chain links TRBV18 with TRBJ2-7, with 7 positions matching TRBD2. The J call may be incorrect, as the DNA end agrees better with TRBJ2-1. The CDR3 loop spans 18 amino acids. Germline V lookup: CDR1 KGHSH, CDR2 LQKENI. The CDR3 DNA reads TGTGCCAGCTCACCAGAGGGGCTAGCGGAGATGGGTAGCTACGAGCAGTTCTTC. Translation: CASSPEGLAEMGSYEQFF.

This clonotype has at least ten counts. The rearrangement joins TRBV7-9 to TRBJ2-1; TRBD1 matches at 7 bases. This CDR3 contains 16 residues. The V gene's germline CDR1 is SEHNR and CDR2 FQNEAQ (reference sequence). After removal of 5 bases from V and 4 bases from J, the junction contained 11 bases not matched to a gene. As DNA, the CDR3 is TGTGCCAGCAGCGGATACCGGGACAGAAGTTACAATGAGCAGTTCTTC. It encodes CASSGYRDRSYNEQFF.